These T cell receptor beta chains were read from a single sample in a study of blood T cell repertoires in COVID-19. The repertoire was sequenced with immunoSEQ multiplex PCR; TCRdb's copy has only in-frame clones and lacks some. This sample has about 55,000 clones, with 80% to 85% found just once. Sequenced sample: peripheral blood. These receptors were taken from a human donor in a cohort sampled during active or convalescent COVID-19. Both conserved end residues are part of each CDR3. The order of the fields is J gene, clone size, D gene, V gene, CDR3 protein, CDR3 DNA. A D gene is named only where the DNA matches it firmly. Size values are once, few and many counts, or a class for expanded clones, and some rows have none.

TRBJ1-5	NA	NA	TRBV9	CASSVGAFNQPQHF	TGTGCCAGCAGCGTAGGGGCGTTCAATCAGCCCCAGCATTTT
TRBJ2-2	few	NA	TRBV5-5	CASSLSGGSAGELFF	TGTGCCAGCAGCCTTTCAGGGGGGTCCGCCGGGGAGCTGTTTTTT
TRBJ2-7	NA	NA	TRBV7-8	CASSLEDFRGISYEQYF	TGTGCCAGCAGCTTAGAGGACTTCAGGGGAATATCCTACGAGCAGTACTTC
TRBJ2-1	NA	TRBD2	TRBV4-2	CASSPTGLAAYNEQFF	TGTGCCAGCAGCCCCACGGGTCTAGCGGCATACAATGAGCAGTTCTTC
TRBJ1-1	NA	TRBD1	TRBV3-1/TRBV3-2	CASSQENTGGLNTEAFF	TGTGCCAGCAGCCAAGAAAACACAGGGGGATTGAACACTGAAGCTTTCTTT
TRBJ2-6	NA	TRBD1	TRBV7-2	CAIGTGGVAGANVLTF	TGTGCCATCGGGACAGGGGGCGTAGCTGGGGCCAACGTCCTGACTTTC
TRBJ2-7	NA	TRBD1	TRBV11-1	CASSTAGTGGPYEQYF	TGTGCCAGCAGCACTGCCGGGACAGGGGGGCCCTACGAGCAGTACTTC
TRBJ1-1	NA	TRBD1	TRBV19	CASNRDRANTEAFF	TGTGCCAGTAACCGAGACAGGGCGAACACTGAAGCTTTCTTT
TRBJ1-6	NA	TRBD1	TRBV6-5	CAVRGQGHNSPLHF	TGTGCCGTCCGGGGACAGGGTCATAATTCACCCCTCCACTTT
TRBJ2-7	NA	NA	TRBV4-2	CASSSDEVREQYF	TGTGCCAGCAGCTCCGACGAAGTGAGGGAGCAGTACTTC
TRBJ2-1	NA	NA	TRBV12-3/TRBV12-4	CASSSGDAGEQFF	TGTGCCAGCAGTTCCGGCGATGCGGGGGAGCAGTTCTTC
TRBJ2-2	NA	NA	TRBV5-1	CASSLGSTTNTGELFF	TGCGCCAGCAGCTTGGGGTCTACCACGAACACCGGGGAGCTGTTTTTT
TRBJ2-2	NA	NA	TRBV11-2	CASRSLVMITGELFF	TGTGCCAGCAGATCACTAGTCATGATCACCGGGGAGCTGTTTTTT
TRBJ1-6	NA	NA	TRBV27	CASSRNRDSNNSPLHF	TGTGCCAGCAGTAGAAACCGGGACTCCAATAATTCACCCCTCCACTTT
TRBJ2-7	NA	TRBD1	TRBV6-2/TRBV6-3	CASSYSRTGLDYEQYF	TGTGCCAGCAGTTACTCTCGGACAGGGTTAGACTACGAGCAGTACTTC
TRBJ2-3	NA	NA	TRBV5-1	CASSQGSYTDTQYF	TGCGCCAGCAGCCAGGGCTCTTACACAGATACGCAGTATTTT
TRBJ1-6	NA	NA	TRBV19	CASRDSNYNSPLHF	TGTGCCAGTAGAGACAGCAACTATAATTCACCCCTCCACTTT
TRBJ2-7	NA	TRBD1	TRBV15	CATSIGTGPYEQYF	TGTGCCACCAGCATCGGGACAGGACCCTACGAGCAGTACTTC
TRBJ2-3	NA	TRBD2	TRBV6-5	CASRSGGATDTQYF	TGTGCCAGCAGAAGCGGGGGGGCCACAGATACGCAGTATTTT
TRBJ2-1	NA	TRBD2	TRBV27	CASSQAGWSYNEQFF	TGTGCCAGCAGTCAAGCGGGGTGGTCCTACAATGAGCAGTTCTTC
TRBJ2-7	NA	TRBD2	TRBV6-4	CASSDSALAGGLYEQYF	TGTGCCAGCAGTGACTCCGCACTAGCGGGGGGGCTTTACGAGCAGTACTTC
TRBJ1-1	NA	TRBD1	TRBV4-2	CASSAGQGAEAFF	TGTGCCAGCAGCGCCGGACAGGGGGCAGAAGCTTTCTTT
TRBJ2-3	few	TRBD2	TRBV5-5	CASSFLPGGTGDTQYF	TGTGCCAGCAGCTTTCTTCCGGGGGGTACAGGAGATACGCAGTATTTT
TRBJ2-3	once	NA	TRBV30	CAWNYRGSGTDTQYF	TGTGCCTGGAATTATAGGGGAAGCGGCACAGATACGCAGTATTTT
TRBJ2-3	NA	TRBD2	TRBV10-3	CAISESTSGVDTQYF	TGTGCCATCAGTGAATCGACTAGCGGGGTAGATACGCAGTATTTT
TRBJ2-1	NA	NA	TRBV24-1	CATSDSRRGPYNEQFF	TGTGCCACCAGTGATTCGAGGCGGGGGCCCTACAATGAGCAGTTCTTC
TRBJ1-3	NA	NA	TRBV10-1	CASSLKRVGVAGNTIYF	TGCGCCAGCAGCCTTAAAAGGGTAGGGGTGGCTGGAAACACCATATATTTT
TRBJ2-2	NA	NA	TRBV7-9	CASSLVFGPNTGELFF	TGTGCCAGCAGCTTAGTTTTTGGGCCGAACACCGGGGAGCTGTTTTTT
TRBJ2-7	NA	NA	TRBV11-2	CASSFKAGDYEQYF	TGTGCCAGCAGCTTTAAAGCCGGTGACTACGAGCAGTACTTC
TRBJ1-6	NA	NA	TRBV11-2	CASSPGRSSYNSPLHF	TGTGCCAGCAGCCCCGGGAGAAGCTCCTATAATTCACCCCTCCACTTT
TRBJ2-3	NA	NA	TRBV3-1/TRBV3-2	CASSPPTEPTDTQYF	TGTGCCAGCAGCCCCCCCACAGAGCCCACAGATACGCAGTATTTT
TRBJ2-7	NA	NA	TRBV7-2	CASSSVRLPSYEQYF	TGTGCCAGCAGCTCGGTGAGGTTGCCCTCCTACGAGCAGTACTTC
TRBJ1-2	NA	NA	TRBV14	CASSRAQGYGYTF	TGTGCCAGCAGCCGCGCACAGGGCTATGGCTACACCTTC
TRBJ1-4	NA	NA	TRBV30	CAWSAAGLATNEKLFF	TGTGCCTGGAGTGCCGCGGGCCTTGCAACTAATGAAAAACTGTTTTTT
TRBJ2-7	NA	TRBD1	TRBV5-5	CASSPGQGQVEQYF	TGTGCCAGCAGCCCGGGACAGGGTCAGGTCGAGCAGTACTTC